These 27 T cell receptor beta chains originate from one sample sequenced in a study of blood T cell repertoires in COVID-19. Sequenced by immunoSEQ multiplex PCR; TCRdb stores in-frame clones only, minus some. The sample carries about 110,000 clones, approximately 84% recorded once. The specimen sequenced was peripheral blood. The receptors derive from a woman in her forties or fifties with acute or convalescent COVID-19.

The chain employs TRBV3-1 (or the pseudogene TRBV3-2) and TRBJ1-3; TRBD1 might be the D (5 bases). The ends were cut back, 4 bases at V and 5 bases at J, with 9 bases in the middle. Germline lookup yields CDR1 LGHDT and CDR2 YNNKEL (reference sequence). The CDR3 spans 13 residues. CDR3 sequence reads: CASSLDTRNTIYF. CDR3 coding DNA: TGTGCCAGCAGCCTGGACACCAGAAACACCATATATTTT.

In this sample, this clone turned up a few times. The chain is built from TRBV6-1 and TRBJ1-5; D uncertain. The length of the CDR3 is 11 residues. Trimming pared 0 bases from V and 10 bases from J, leaving 4 bases between. Germline values: CDR1 MNHNS, CDR2 SASEGT. The CDR3 reads CASSEATPQHF. DNA for the CDR3: TGTGCCAGCAGTGAAGCAACTCCCCAGCATTTT.

The V and J genes are TRBV9 and TRBJ2-7; unclear D gene. V dropped 0 bases and J dropped 7 bases, with 14 bases sitting between them. The CDR3 spans 14 residues. Germline loops: CDR1 SGDLS, CDR2 YYNGEE. The CDR3 nucleotides are TGTGCCAGCAGCGTAGTCCCCTTAACAGTAGAGCAGTACTTC. It specifies CASSVVPLTVEQYF.

This clone was seen a handful of times. The chain uses TRBV30 and TRBJ1-4; tentatively, D is TRBD1 (5 bases). The V end was cut by 0 bases, the J end by 7 bases, with 18 bases between. Germline-derived CDR1 and CDR2 are GTSNPN and SVGIG (reference sequence). The CDR3 consists of 16 residues. The CDR3 spells CAWSVRGALGGEKLFF. CDR3 bases: TGTGCCTGGAGTGTTAGAGGGGCCCTCGGGGGTGAAAAACTGTTTTTT.

The J gene is TRBJ1-3, the V gene TRBV18; TRBD1 aligns across 8 bases. Per germline, CDR1 KGHSH and CDR2 LQKENI. V was clipped by 3 bases and J by 0 bases; unmatched bases: 7. The CDR3 loop spans 17 amino acids. The CDR3 nucleotides are TGTGCCAGCTCACCGCGGCAGGGGGCGAACTCTGGAAACACCATATATTTT. Amino acids: CASSPRQGANSGNTIYF.

This clone was seen a single time. The chain combines TRBV7-3 with TRBJ2-7, with TRBD1 matching over 11 bases. Germline loops: CDR1 SGHTA, CDR2 FQGTGA. The CDR3 covers 14 residues. V was clipped by 5 bases and J by 3 bases; unmatched bases: 3. DNA of the CDR3: TGTGCCAGCAGCCCCGGGACAGGGGGCTACGAGCAGTACTTC. The encoded protein is CASSPGTGGYEQYF.

V usage is TRBV19 and J usage is TRBJ1-5, with D maybe TRBD1 (5 bases). This CDR3 is built from 15 residues. Germline CDR1 LNHDA, CDR2 SQIVND (reference sequence). Trimming stripped 3 bases from V and 5 bases from J, with 14 bases between. CDR3 DNA: TGTGCCAGTAGTATGGGGGGGACCTTGGATCAGCCCCAGCATTTT. Translation: CASSMGGTLDQPQHF.

The CDR3 here is CASSPTGAYGYTF. The CDR3 region has the DNA TGTGCCAGCTCCCCAACAGGGGCCTATGGCTACACCTTC. The chain employs TRBV18 and TRBJ1-2; 7 nucleotides align to TRBD1. V lost 6 bases and J lost 4; bases outside the gene matches: 5. Germline V gene data show CDR1 as KGHSH and CDR2 as LQKENI. The CDR3 runs to 13 residues.

The rearrangement links TRBV6-5 to TRBJ2-5, with D maybe TRBD1 (6 bases). CDR1 MNHEY and CDR2 SVGAGI come from the germline V gene. Trimming removed 5 bases at V and 14 bases at J, with 24 bases between. The CDR3 contains 14 residues. The CDR3 nucleotides read TGTGCCAGCAGTCAGACAGGCGCTACGCTTTCCCCTTACTTC. Amino acids: CASSQTGATLSPYF.

The chain uses TRBV5-8 and TRBJ1-2; TRBD1 is a possible D gene (5 bases). Germline CDR1 reads SGHTS; CDR2 reads YDEGEE. The ends were cut back, 4 bases at V and 6 bases at J, with 10 bases in the middle. The CDR3 has 12 residues. CDR3 nucleotides: TGTGCCAGCAGCCTAAACAGGCATGGCTACACCTTC. This encodes CASSLNRHGYTF.

This chain uses TRBV19 with TRBJ1-1; D call uncertain. This CDR3 has 14 amino acids. The V end lost 1 base, the J end lost 5 bases, and 11 bases lay between the germline ends. Germline-derived CDR1 and CDR2 are LNHDA and SQIVND (reference sequence). CDR3: CASSIVGGKTEAFF. In nucleotides, the CDR3 is TGTGCCAGTAGTATAGTGGGAGGAAAAACTGAAGCTTTCTTT.

This clone was counted only a few times. The chain is built from TRBV5-4 and TRBJ1-2, with 9 bases lining up with TRBD1. With V trimmed by 3 bases and J by 6 bases, 6 bases remained unmatched. The CDR3 loop spans 14 amino acids. CDR1 and CDR2 from the germline V gene are SGHNT and YYREEE (reference sequence). The CDR3: CASSSRDRDHGYTF. The DNA of the CDR3 is TGTGCCAGCAGCTCCAGGGACAGGGATCATGGCTACACCTTC.

This rearrangement joins TRBV5-1 to TRBJ1-4; D remains ambiguous. The CDR3 runs to 12 residues. Germline CDR1 and CDR2: SGHRS and YFSETQ. Trimming stripped 4 bases from V and 8 bases from J, with 9 bases between. The CDR3 nucleotides are TGCGCCAGCAGCGCCGGGAGGGAAAAACTGTTTTTT. It is translated as CASSAGREKLFF.

This clone was seen repeatedly, ten times or more. V is TRBV9 and J is TRBJ2-7, with TRBD2 matching over 8 bases. Looked up from germline, CDR1 is SGDLS and CDR2 is YYNGEE. The trim removed 0 bases at V and 1 base at J, leaving 6 bases unmatched. This CDR3 has 16 amino acids. The CDR3 nucleotides are TGTGCCAGCAGCGTAGGAGGTAGCGGGGCTTCCTACGAGCAGTACTTC. It specifies CASSVGGSGASYEQYF. Complete variable domain (other parts from reference TRBV9 and TRBJ2-7): DSGVTQTPKHLITATGQRVTLRCSPRSGDLSVYWYQQSLDQGLQFLIQYYNGEERAKGNILERFSAQQFPDLHSELNLSSLELGDSALYFCASSVGGSGASYEQYFGPGTRLTVT.

This chain uses TRBV2 with TRBJ1-5, with TRBD1 identical over 8 bases. The V gene end was trimmed by 8 bases and the J gene end by 5 bases; junction bases not matched to a gene: 8. The length of the CDR3 is 14 residues. Per the germline V gene, CDR1 is SNHLY and CDR2 is FYNNEI. As DNA, the CDR3 is TGTGCCAGCCAAAACAGGGGGAGAGATCAGCCCCAGCATTTT. It encodes CASQNRGRDQPQHF.

This clone was detected only a few times. V usage is TRBV3-1 (or the pseudogene TRBV3-2) and J usage is TRBJ1-4; D unclear. Germline CDR1 LGHDT, CDR2 YNNKEL (reference sequence). V was pared by 1 base and J by 10 bases, with 13 bases between. The CDR3 totals 14 residues. The CDR3 sequence is CASSQADKIGKLFF. The CDR3 region has the DNA TGTGCCAGCAGCCAAGCAGATAAAATTGGAAAACTGTTTTTT.

The chain joins TRBV7-6 to TRBJ2-3; D is uncertain. This CDR3 is 16 amino acids long. Per the germline V gene, CDR1 is SGHVS and CDR2 is FNYEAQ. V was clipped by 0 bases and J by 2 bases, with 12 bases between them. The CDR3 reads CASSLAFGASTDTQYF. CDR3 in DNA: TGTGCCAGCAGCTTAGCGTTCGGAGCCTCCACAGATACGCAGTATTTT.

This chain joins TRBV5-5 and TRBJ2-1; 14 positions match TRBD2. Germline CDR1 and CDR2: SGHKS and YYEKEE (reference sequence). The CDR3 contains 16 residues. J lost 2 bases, V lost 4 bases, and 2 bases had no gene match. The CDR3 loop reads CASSLGLAGAYNEQFF. The CDR3 DNA reads as TGTGCCAGCAGCCTGGGACTAGCGGGGGCCTACAATGAGCAGTTCTTC.

With regard to this clone: A junction boundary mismatches the germline segment, possibly from a read error. The rearrangement joins TRBV6-4 to TRBJ2-3; D is unclear. Germline loops: CDR1 MRHNA, CDR2 SNTAGT. The CDR3 is 13 residues long. CDR3 nucleotides: TGTGCCAGCAGTGTTGATAGCAGAGATACGCAGTATTTT. Translating gives CASSVDSRDTQYF.

This chain links TRBV6-6 with TRBJ1-1; 9 bases match TRBD1. The CDR3 is made up of 14 amino acids. J gave up 6 bases and V 6 bases, and 8 bases lay outside the gene matches. CDR1 and CDR2 (germline): MNHNY, SVGAGI (reference sequence). DNA for the CDR3: TGTGCCAGCAGCTTAACAGGGGGCGAGGCTGAAGCTTTCTTT. This translates into CASSLTGGEAEAFF.

The chain uses TRBV3-1 (or the pseudogene TRBV3-2) and TRBJ1-5, with a possible D match to TRBD1 (5 bases). V lost 0 bases and J 6 bases, leaving 6 bases between the germline ends. CDR1 and CDR2 from the germline V gene are LGHDT and YNNKEL (reference sequence). The CDR3 totals 13 residues. CDR3 sequence: CASSQEQGQPQHF. The CDR3 DNA reads TGTGCCAGCAGCCAAGAGCAGGGTCAGCCCCAGCATTTT.

The chain is built from TRBV12-5 and TRBJ1-4; TRBD1 aligns across 9 bases. With V trimmed by 0 bases and J by 7 bases, 3 bases remained unmatched. Per germline, CDR1 LGHNT and CDR2 FRNRAP. The CDR3 length is 15 residues. In DNA form, the CDR3 reads TGTGCTAGTGGTTTGGTAGACAGGGGGAGTGAAAAACTGTTTTTT. It yields the protein CASGLVDRGSEKLFF. Looking up the rest from reference TRBV12-5 and TRBJ1-4 gives the full variable domain: DARVTQTPRHKVTEMGQEVTMRCQPILGHNTVFWYRQTMMQGLELLAYFRNRAPLDDSGMPKDRFSAEMPDATLATLKIQPSEPRDSAVYFCASGLVDRGSEKLFFGSGTQLSVL.

The J gene is TRBJ1-2, the V gene TRBV6-5; D is unresolved. There are 15 residues in the CDR3. V lost 5 bases to trimming and J lost 5 bases, with 18 bases between them. CDR1 and CDR2 from the germline V gene are MNHEY and SVGAGI. Written as DNA, the CDR3 is TGTGCCAGCAGTCCGGGGATCTCGGACCGTTATGGCTACACCTTC. It specifies CASSPGISDRYGYTF.

This clone was observed a few times. The chain joins TRBV6-5 to TRBJ1-2; TRBD1 matches 9 bases. Trimming cost V 5 bases and J 7 bases; bases outside gene matches: 8. The CDR3 extends over 14 amino acids. Germline assignment: CDR1 MNHEY and CDR2 SVGAGI. CDR3 sequence reads: CASSPYGQGSGYTF. Here the CDR3 DNA reads TGTGCCAGCAGTCCGTACGGACAGGGGTCTGGCTACACCTTC.

The V and J genes are TRBV2 and TRBJ1-2, with 11 bases fitting TRBD1. The CDR3 consists of 16 residues. Germline values: CDR1 SNHLY, CDR2 FYNNEI. J was trimmed by 4 bases and V by 3 bases; bases with no gene match: 7. The DNA for the CDR3 is TGTGCCAGCAGTGATCAAGGACAGGGGGCCTCCTATGGCTACACCTTC. Amino acid sequence: CASSDQGQGASYGYTF.

The J gene is TRBJ2-3, the V gene TRBV24-1; perhaps TRBD2 as D (5 bases). The CDR3 has 17 residues. Germline assignment: CDR1 KGHDR and CDR2 SFDVKD. The V and J ends lost 5 bases and 0 bases respectively, with 17 bases between them. For the CDR3, the DNA is TGTGCCACCAGTGCCCTAGCTGGGAATCCTAGCACAGATACGCAGTATTTT. Protein product: CATSALAGNPSTDTQYF.

This chain links TRBV24-1 with TRBJ1-1; D is undetermined. Germline V CDR1 and CDR2: KGHDR, SFDVKD. The CDR3 length is 12 residues. V was pared by 6 bases and J by 5 bases, with 9 bases between. In nucleotides, the CDR3 is TGTGCCACCAGTTCCGACGGGACTGAAGCTTTCTTT. Translation: CATSSDGTEAFF.